The rows below give T cell receptor beta chains drawn from one sample of a study of shared clonotypes between healthy human individuals. TCRdb's copy holds only in-frame clones and misses some; the assay was immunoSEQ multiplex PCR. The data hold about 2 million clones, with roughly 94% observed a single time. Sequenced material: naive CD8+ T cells sorted from blood. The origin of the receptors is a man younger than 35 in good health. The CDR3 runs from the conserved cysteine through the conserved F or W. The order of the fields is V gene, J gene, CDR3 length, clone size, D gene, CDR3 DNA, CDR3 protein. A D gene is named only where the DNA matches it firmly. The size entry is marked missing in some rows and otherwise reads once, few, many or a size class.

v_call: TRBV5-4
j_call: TRBJ2-3
cdr3_length: 13
clone_size: .
d_call: .
cdr3_nt: TGTGCCAGCAGCTTGGCGGAGGGGGATACGCAGTATTTT
cdr3_aa: CASSLAEGDTQYF

v_call: TRBV5-6
j_call: TRBJ2-7
cdr3_length: 13
clone_size: .
d_call: .
cdr3_nt: TGTGCCAGCAGCTCTAGCGACCCCTACGAGCAGTACTTC
cdr3_aa: CASSSSDPYEQYF

v_call: TRBV13
j_call: TRBJ2-7
cdr3_length: 16
clone_size: .
d_call: .
cdr3_nt: TGTGCCAGCAGCTTAGGCTTCAGGGGTGAGCCCTACGAGCAGTACTTC
cdr3_aa: CASSLGFRGEPYEQYF

v_call: TRBV5-4
j_call: TRBJ2-2
cdr3_length: 15
clone_size: .
d_call: .
cdr3_nt: TGTGCCAGCAGCTTGGACAGCCCGAACACCGGGGAGCTGTTTTTT
cdr3_aa: CASSLDSPNTGELFF

v_call: TRBV28
j_call: TRBJ2-5
cdr3_length: 15
clone_size: .
d_call: TRBD2
cdr3_nt: TGTGCCAGCAGTTCCGGGACTAGTGGGATGGAGACCCAGTACTTC
cdr3_aa: CASSSGTSGMETQYF

v_call: TRBV19
j_call: TRBJ2-1
cdr3_length: 10
clone_size: .
d_call: TRBD1
cdr3_nt: TGTGCCACCAGGGGGAATGAGCAGTTCTTC
cdr3_aa: CATRGNEQFF

v_call: TRBV5-6
j_call: TRBJ1-6
cdr3_length: 14
clone_size: .
d_call: .
cdr3_nt: TGTGCCAGCAGCTATGGGGGGACATATTCACCCCTCCACTTT
cdr3_aa: CASSYGGTYSPLHF

v_call: TRBV2
j_call: TRBJ2-7
cdr3_length: 15
clone_size: .
d_call: TRBD2
cdr3_nt: TGTGCCAGCAGTGAAATAGGACTAGCGTCCTACGAGCAGTACTTC
cdr3_aa: CASSEIGLASYEQYF

v_call: TRBV19
j_call: TRBJ1-1
cdr3_length: 15
clone_size: once
d_call: .
cdr3_nt: TGTGCCAGTAGTATTTTTTTGGGGGGAAACACTGAAGCTTTCTTT
cdr3_aa: CASSIFLGGNTEAFF

v_call: TRBV9
j_call: TRBJ1-6
cdr3_length: 15
clone_size: .
d_call: .
cdr3_nt: TGTGCCAGCAGCACCTCCGGGACACCTCTCTCACCCCTCCACTTT
cdr3_aa: CASSTSGTPLSPLHF

v_call: TRBV9
j_call: TRBJ2-3
cdr3_length: 15
clone_size: .
d_call: .
cdr3_nt: TGTGCCAGCACCGGAGGCTCAGCGGGCTCAGATACGCAGTATTTT
cdr3_aa: CASTGGSAGSDTQYF

v_call: TRBV13
j_call: TRBJ1-2
cdr3_length: 13
clone_size: few
d_call: TRBD1
cdr3_nt: TGTGCCAGCAGCTTAGGCAGGGGGCCTGGCTACACCTTC
cdr3_aa: CASSLGRGPGYTF